Described below is a single T cell receptor beta chain sequence and its context. The antigen remains undetermined. The data belong to a study of T cells in Graves' hyperthyroidism and ophthalmopathy. The study enrolled patients aged 18 to 65 with newly diagnosed hyperthyroidism of under 2 months' duration. The study excluded patients with uncontrolled infection, other autoimmune disease, pregnancy or lactation. Study findings and constraints: Most expanded thyroid clonotypes above 0.001 also appeared in blood.

Looked up from germline, CDR1 is KGHSH and CDR2 is LQKENI. Trimming took off 8 bases at V and 12 bases at J, with 19 bases between the two ends. CDR3 length: 12 residues. Amplification of TCR beta CDR3 regions was performed using RNA transcripts as template. During a first-round RT-PCR of the TCR CDR3, the HTBI primer set was used. Each CDR3 protein is one row after TCRdb ran MiXCR on the multiplex PCR reads. This sample has 650,000 to 850,000 distinct CDR3 sequences, with approximately 18% found just once. The sequence came from a woman in her fifties or sixties with Graves' hyperthyroidism that later progressed to Graves' ophthalmopathy. Sequencing was carried out using blood. The chain is built from TRBV18 and TRBJ2-5; D is ambiguous. The CDR3 loop reads CASSLQPGPEYF. The CDR3 nucleotides read TGTGCCAGCAGCCTCCAGCCAGGCCCGGAGTACTTC.